This T cell receptor beta chain was identified in a study of blood T cell repertoires in COVID-19. Turning to the study itself: Samples came from the United States, Italy and Spain, spanning acute and convalescent COVID-19. The cDNA or gDNA used as material had been derived from T cells, B-cell-depleted T cells, or PBMCs.

Authors' processing steps: Amplifying reference gene primers gave estimates of nucleated cell counts. Generated by immunoSEQ multiplex PCR, the TCRdb table keeps only in-frame clones and is missing some. Clone size and the V and J calls come from that table; the DNA yielded D and trimming. The top ten clones hold 5.5% to 6.5% of a sample with 250,000 or so clones, approximately 87% of them seen once. The CDR3 sequence is 15 residues long. CDR1 and CDR2 (germline): SGHTA, FQGTGA. The germline V and J ends were trimmed by 1 base and 4 bases, with 11 bases remaining between them. The source is a man aged 60-69 years with acute or convalescent COVID-19. The sample consisted of peripheral blood. The chain links TRBV7-3 to TRBJ2-1, with D unclear. CDR3 DNA sequence: TGTGCCAGCAGCTTAAGTACTACCGGTTACAATGAGCAGTTCTTC. Its protein product is CASSLSTTGYNEQFF.